This TCR beta chain was found in a study of T-cell reconstitution after alpha-beta-depleted transplantation in children. Germline lookup yields CDR1 SGHTA and CDR2 FQGNSA. The CDR3 has 16 amino acids. V was shortened by 4 bases and J by 4 bases, with 16 bases between the two germline ends. A library of TCRbeta sequences, prepared with unique molecular identifiers, was generated. From the PCR reads, TCRdb called clonotypes with MiXCR, one entry per CDR3 protein. The top ten clones hold about 2.5% of a sample with almost 250,000 distinct CDR3 sequences, about 25% of them seen once. The clonotype was recovered from a girl aged 2 to 10 with Fanconi anemia, due to receive a stem cell transplant. This rearrangement joins TRBV7-2 to TRBJ2-2; perhaps D is TRBD1 or TRBD2 (5 bases each). The sequencing used PBMCs, collected before TCRalphabeta/CD19-depleted stem cell transplant. This chain's CDR3 is CASSSAWGWGTGELFF. CDR3 DNA sequence: TGTGCCAGCAGCTCCGCGTGGGGGTGGGGCACCGGGGAGCTGTTTTTT.